This is a list of T cell receptor beta chains from one sample in a study of vaccination effects on CD4 cells after COVID-19. Their antigen targets remain unknown. Some clones are missing from TCRdb's copy, which holds only in-frame ones; the method was immunoSEQ multiplex PCR. The profile shows 25,000 to 35,000 clones, 74% of them singletons. Sequences were derived from CD4+ T cells from PBMCs cultured without peptide, sampled after COVID-19 vaccination. All receptors come from a human donor who received a COVID-19 vaccine. Each CDR3 is given with its conserved first and last residue. A D gene is named only where the DNA matches it firmly. The size of a clone is reported for some rows only, either as once, few or many, or as a class for expanded clones.

D: -
V: TRBV7-8
size: once
J: TRBJ2-5
DNA: TGTGCCAGCAGCCGGATGAAAGAGACCCAGTACTTC
CDR3: CASSRMKETQYF

D: -
V: TRBV29-1
size: -
J: TRBJ2-1
DNA: TGCAGCGCGGCCCCGCTAGGTCTTCATGAGCAGTTCTTC
CDR3: CSAAPLGLHEQFF

D: -
V: TRBV7-9
size: once
J: TRBJ2-7
DNA: TGTGCCAGCAGCACCCTCCACGACAGGTCCTACGAGCAGTACTTC
CDR3: CASSTLHDRSYEQYF

D: -
V: TRBV6-1
size: -
J: TRBJ1-4
DNA: TGTGCCAGCAGTGAAGGAGACTCTAGGGAAAAACTGTTTTTT
CDR3: CASSEGDSREKLFF

D: -
V: TRBV18
size: -
J: TRBJ2-7
DNA: TGTGCCAGCTCACCCGGCTACGAGCAGTACTTC
CDR3: CASSPGYEQYF

D: -
V: TRBV6-6
size: -
J: TRBJ1-4
DNA: TGTGCCAGCGTAGGGTCGCTAACCAATGAAAAACTGTTTTTT
CDR3: CASVGSLTNEKLFF

D: -
V: TRBV11-2
size: -
J: TRBJ2-7
DNA: TGTGCCAGCAGCCCGCGACAGCCCTACGAGCAGTACTTC
CDR3: CASSPRQPYEQYF

D: -
V: TRBV27
size: -
J: TRBJ1-6
DNA: TGTGCCAGCAGTTTACAGGGAGGAGGGTCACCCCTCCACTTT
CDR3: CASSLQGGGSPLHF

D: -
V: TRBV19
size: -
J: TRBJ1-1
DNA: TGTGCCAGTAATTCGGTCGGGGCGAGCACTGAAGCTTTCTTT
CDR3: CASNSVGASTEAFF

D: -
V: TRBV3-1/TRBV3-2
size: -
J: TRBJ1-2
DNA: TGTGCCAGCAGCCAAACGGACGGGGGAGGCTACACCTTC
CDR3: CASSQTDGGGYTF

D: TRBD1
V: TRBV3-1/TRBV3-2
size: -
J: TRBJ2-1
DNA: TGTGCCAGCAGCCCGGGACAGCGTATTTACAATGAGCAGTTCTTC
CDR3: CASSPGQRIYNEQFF

D: TRBD2
V: TRBV4-1
size: few
J: TRBJ2-1
DNA: TGCGCCAGCAGCCTTGGAGCGGGGGGACTTAACAATGAGCAGTTCTTC
CDR3: CASSLGAGGLNNEQFF

D: -
V: TRBV19
size: -
J: TRBJ2-6
DNA: TGTGCCAGTAGTTCACAGGGTACCGGGGCCAACGTCCTGACTTTC
CDR3: CASSSQGTGANVLTF

D: -
V: TRBV28
size: -
J: TRBJ1-2
DNA: TGTGCCAGCAGAAGGAGCCTCGGGGGATATGGCTACACCTTC
CDR3: CASRRSLGGYGYTF

D: TRBD1
V: TRBV19
size: -
J: TRBJ1-2
DNA: TGTGCCAGTAAATCAAGGGACAGAGTTTATGGCTACACCTTC
CDR3: CASKSRDRVYGYTF

D: TRBD1
V: TRBV5-5
size: -
J: TRBJ1-4
DNA: TGTGCCAGCAGCCTAGGGACAGCAACTAATGAAAAACTGTTTTTT
CDR3: CASSLGTATNEKLFF

D: TRBD1
V: TRBV11-1
size: -
J: TRBJ2-1
DNA: TGTGCCAGCAGCTTAACGCCGGGACAGGGGGAGCCTGAGCAGTTCTTC
CDR3: CASSLTPGQGEPEQFF

D: -
V: TRBV6-1
size: -
J: TRBJ2-2
DNA: TGTGCCAGCAGTGAAGCGCTTCGAGGCACCGGGGAGCTGTTTTTT
CDR3: CASSEALRGTGELFF

D: -
V: TRBV28
size: -
J: TRBJ2-6
DNA: TGTGCCAGTTACCCCCGGGGCTCTGGGGCCAACGTCCTGACTTTC
CDR3: CASYPRGSGANVLTF

D: TRBD1
V: TRBV7-8
size: -
J: TRBJ1-4
DNA: TGTGCCAGCAGCTTACTCTCATTGGGGACAGACAGGGCAACTAATGAAAAACTGTTTTTT
CDR3: CASSLLSLGTDRATNEKLFF

D: -
V: TRBV5-8
size: -
J: TRBJ1-6
DNA: TGTGCCAGCAGCTTCACGGCCCCTTCACCCCTCCACTTT
CDR3: CASSFTAPSPLHF

D: TRBD2
V: TRBV6-4
size: -
J: TRBJ2-1
DNA: TGTGCCAGCAGCTCTAGCGGGGCAAGCTCCTACAATGAGCAGTTCTTC
CDR3: CASSSSGASSYNEQFF

D: -
V: TRBV7-2
size: -
J: TRBJ2-3
DNA: TGTGCCAGCAGCTTAGGGTCTGCTACAGATACGCAGTATTTT
CDR3: CASSLGSATDTQYF

D: -
V: TRBV7-9
size: -
J: TRBJ1-2
DNA: TGTGCCAGCAGCTTAGCAGGGATTAGTGGCTACACCTTC
CDR3: CASSLAGISGYTF

D: -
V: TRBV4-1
size: once
J: TRBJ2-3
DNA: TGCGCCAGCAGCCAAGTAGCGGATACGCAGTATTTT
CDR3: CASSQVADTQYF

D: -
V: TRBV7-2
size: -
J: TRBJ1-2
DNA: TGTGCCAGCAGCTTAGCAGACACAGCCCTCTACTATGGCTACACCTTC
CDR3: CASSLADTALYYGYTF

D: TRBD1
V: TRBV19
size: -
J: TRBJ1-5
DNA: TGTGCCAGTAGTATGCGGGGGGGACAGGGACGGTTTCATAACAATCAGCCCCAGCATTTT
CDR3: CASSMRGGQGRFHNNQPQHF

D: -
V: TRBV6-1
size: -
J: TRBJ1-2
DNA: TGTGCCAGCAGTGAAAGTTGGGGGCTCTATGGCTACACCTTC
CDR3: CASSESWGLYGYTF

D: TRBD2
V: TRBV5-4
size: -
J: TRBJ2-1
DNA: TGTGCCAGCAGCTTGCTAGCGGCCTACAATGAGCAGTTCTTC
CDR3: CASSLLAAYNEQFF

D: -
V: TRBV6-5
size: -
J: TRBJ2-7
DNA: TGTGCCAGCAGCCGCGACGGTTTCGGGACCTACGAGCAGTACTTC
CDR3: CASSRDGFGTYEQYF

D: -
V: TRBV12-5
size: few
J: TRBJ2-2
DNA: TGTGCTAGTGGTTTGGTAGTAGCGGCGAACACCGGGGAGCTGTTTTTT
CDR3: CASGLVVAANTGELFF

D: -
V: TRBV21-1
size: -
J: TRBJ2-5
DNA: TGTGCCAGCAGCAAACGGACAGGACCAAAAGAGACCCAGTACTTC
CDR3: CASSKRTGPKETQYF

D: TRBD2
V: TRBV13
size: -
J: TRBJ2-3
DNA: TGTGCCAGCAGCTCTTCAATTAGCGGGTCTAGCACAGATACGCAGTATTTT
CDR3: CASSSSISGSSTDTQYF

D: -
V: TRBV6-5
size: -
J: TRBJ2-7
DNA: TGTGCCAGTCTCTACAGGCACCCCTCCTACGAGCAGTACTTC
CDR3: CASLYRHPSYEQYF

D: -
V: TRBV5-5
size: -
J: TRBJ1-6
DNA: TGTGCCAGCAGCTTGGAGGGGAGCTCCTATAATTCACCCCTCCACTTT
CDR3: CASSLEGSSYNSPLHF

D: -
V: TRBV2
size: -
J: TRBJ1-1
DNA: TGTGCCAGCAGTGAGTCCTGGAGCACTGAAGCTTTCTTT
CDR3: CASSESWSTEAFF

D: -
V: TRBV6-4
size: -
J: TRBJ2-1
DNA: TGTGCCAGCAGTATGAGGCCCGATGAGCAGTTCTTC
CDR3: CASSMRPDEQFF

D: -
V: TRBV6-5
size: -
J: TRBJ2-6
DNA: TGTGCCAGCAGTTACTTACGCGGGTCTGGGGCCAACGTCCTGACTTTC
CDR3: CASSYLRGSGANVLTF

D: -
V: TRBV9
size: -
J: TRBJ1-4
DNA: TGTGCCAGCAGCGTAGGACAGACGAAAGAAAAACTGTTTTTT
CDR3: CASSVGQTKEKLFF

D: -
V: TRBV18
size: -
J: TRBJ1-1
DNA: TGTGCCAGCTCACCAGTTCAGGGCTTAGACACTGAAGCTTTCTTT
CDR3: CASSPVQGLDTEAFF

D: -
V: TRBV30
size: -
J: TRBJ1-5
DNA: TGTGCCTGGAGTGGTGGCGGCAATCAGCCCCAGCATTTT
CDR3: CAWSGGGNQPQHF

D: -
V: TRBV12-3/TRBV12-4
size: -
J: TRBJ1-4
DNA: TGTGCCAGCAGCGGGCCCAATGAAAAACTGTTTTTT
CDR3: CASSGPNEKLFF

D: TRBD1
V: TRBV6-5
size: -
J: TRBJ2-7
DNA: TGTGCCAGTTCGGACAGGGGTGCGTACGAGCAGTACTTC
CDR3: CASSDRGAYEQYF

D: -
V: TRBV3-1/TRBV3-2
size: medium-sized
J: TRBJ2-7
DNA: TGTGCCAGCAGCCAAGCGGACTACGAGCAGTACTTC
CDR3: CASSQADYEQYF

D: -
V: TRBV18
size: -
J: TRBJ2-1
DNA: TGTGCCAGCTCACCACCGATAGGGGGAGTTGGCGTCTACAATGAGCAGTTCTTC
CDR3: CASSPPIGGVGVYNEQFF

D: -
V: TRBV30
size: -
J: TRBJ1-5
DNA: TGTGCCTGGAGTAAACAGGGTGTGCAGCCCCAGCATTTT
CDR3: CAWSKQGVQPQHF

D: -
V: TRBV6-5
size: -
J: TRBJ1-2
DNA: TGTGCCTGTCCTAAAGGGGGGGTGCAAAACTATGGCTACACCTTC
CDR3: CACPKGGVQNYGYTF